This T cell receptor beta chain was identified during a study of cytomegalovirus exposure and HLA in healthy donors. Points from the study as a whole: Later analysis demonstrated an association between a missense DCLRE1C variant and TCR beta V- and J-gene trimming. In an earlier analysis, productive rearrangement rates for most beta V segments clustered near 90% or 30%.

These donors counted as nominally healthy when sampled, but unrecorded immune exposures were likely. Germline loops: CDR1 MNHGY, CDR2 SVAAGI. The CDR3 is 11 amino acids. The V end was cut by 7 bases, the J end by 7 bases, with 8 bases between. Both 60 Vbeta primers and 13 Jbeta primers went into the PCR. This table comes from immunoSEQ multiplex PCR, and its TCRdb copy is limited to in-frame clones, with some not included. This repertoire shows 65,000 to 85,000 clones, about 70% found once; its top ten account for about 1.9%. As for this clone: Its antigen remains unknown.

The origin of this receptor is a young woman in good health and CMV-seronegative. The chain is built from TRBV6-9 and TRBJ1-5, with D maybe TRBD1 (5 bases). The sample taken for sequencing was PBMCs. CDR3 protein: CASIGVQPQHF. CDR3 coding DNA: TGTGCCAGCATAGGGGTCCAGCCCCAGCATTTT.